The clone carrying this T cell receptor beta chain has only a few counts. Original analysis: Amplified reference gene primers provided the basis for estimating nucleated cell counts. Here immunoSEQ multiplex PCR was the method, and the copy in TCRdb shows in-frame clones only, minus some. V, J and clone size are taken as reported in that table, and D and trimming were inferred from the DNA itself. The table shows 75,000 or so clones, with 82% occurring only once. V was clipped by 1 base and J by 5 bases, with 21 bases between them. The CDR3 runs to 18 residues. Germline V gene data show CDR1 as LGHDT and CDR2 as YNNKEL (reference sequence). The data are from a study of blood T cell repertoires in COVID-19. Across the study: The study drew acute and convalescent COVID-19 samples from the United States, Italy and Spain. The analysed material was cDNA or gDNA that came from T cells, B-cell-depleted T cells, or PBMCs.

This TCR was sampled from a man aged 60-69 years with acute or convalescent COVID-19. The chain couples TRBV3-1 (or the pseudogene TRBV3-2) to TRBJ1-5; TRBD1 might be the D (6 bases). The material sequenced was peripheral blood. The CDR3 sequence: CASSQGRPDGTLDQPQHF. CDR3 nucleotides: TGTGCCAGCAGCCAAGGTCGACCTGACGGGACACTAGATCAGCCCCAGCATTTT.